This TCR beta chain was identified in a study of T cell responses to AZD1222 COVID-19 vaccine. The method was immunoSEQ multiplex PCR; TCRdb's version includes in-frame clones alone and lacks a portion of them. The table shows 120,000 to 150,000 clones, with nearly 90% occurring only once. Germline CDR1 and CDR2: MDHEN and SYDVKM. V dropped 8 bases and J dropped 5; count of bases not matched to a gene: 13. The CDR3 is made up of 15 amino acids. Comments on this clone: The antigen remains undetermined.

Study-wide results and limits: Clonal diversity was possibly underestimated, and white British individuals and females predominated among donors. Two doses of AZD1222 preceded a rise in Spike-specific TCR breadth and depth.

The clonotype was recovered from an adult who received the MenACWY meningococcal vaccine as a control. This chain connects TRBV28 to TRBJ1-2; 8 bases match TRBD1. The material sequenced was peripheral blood, taken 28 days after the second dose of the MenACWY control vaccine. In DNA form, the CDR3 reads TGTGCCAGCCTCAGACCGGACAGGGTGGGATATGGCTACACCTTC. This sequence encodes CASLRPDRVGYGYTF.